The 29 T cell receptor beta chains listed next were all sequenced from one sample in a study of identical twins. In TCRdb, the 5' RACE reads were re-called with MiXCR into one record per CDR3 protein. Of 1.5 million to 2 million distinct CDR3 sequences detected, under 35% appear once; the ten largest clones hold 0.25% to 0.3%. The sample comprised cord blood. All receptors derive from a newborn girl in good health.

The chain uses TRBV6-1 and TRBJ2-3, with 7 bases identical to TRBD2. V was pared by 8 bases and J by 6 bases, with 8 bases of the junction left unmatched. The CDR3 runs 13 residues. CDR1 and CDR2 from the germline V gene are MNHNS and SASEGT. The CDR3 sequence: CASGAGAPDTQYF. CDR3 nucleotide sequence: TGTGCCAGCGGGGCGGGAGCACCGGATACGCAGTATTTT.

The chain employs TRBV5-1 and TRBJ2-5, with 7 bases lining up with TRBD1. CDR3 size: 13 residues. The germline V gene encodes CDR1 SGHRS and CDR2 YFSETQ. Trimming removed 0 bases from V and 11 bases from J; junction bases left unmatched: 7. This CDR3 is CASSLEQGLEQYF. The CDR3, as DNA: TGCGCCAGCAGCTTGGAACAGGGGCTTGAGCAGTACTTC. The full variable domain, with the rest looked up from reference TRBV5-1 and TRBJ2-5, is KAGVTQTPRYLIKTRGQQVTLSCSPISGHRSVSWYQQTPGQGLQFLFEYFSETQRNKGNFPGRFSGRQFSNSRSEMNVSTLELGDSALYLCASSLEQGLEQYFGPGTRLLVL.

This sequence joins TRBV7-2 and TRBJ2-7; 8 bases fit TRBD2. The V gene end was trimmed by 0 bases and the J gene end by 3 bases; junction bases not matched to a gene: 16. The germline V gene has CDR1 SGHTA and CDR2 FQGNSA. The CDR3 spans 19 residues. Here the CDR3 DNA reads TGTGCCAGCAGCTTAGCGCGGGGGGCGCTTACAATGGGCTACTACGAGCAGTACTTC. Translating gives CASSLARGALTMGYYEQYF.

The V call is TRBV20-1, the J call TRBJ2-5; 11 bases map to TRBD2. The J call is in doubt because the DNA end fits TRBJ2-7 better. The germline gives CDR1 DFQATT, CDR2 SNEGSKA (reference sequence). CDR3 size: 14 residues. CDR3 amino acids: CSASPTSGEIEQYF. CDR3 DNA sequence: TGCAGTGCTAGCCCGACTAGCGGGGAGATCGAGCAGTACTTC.

The chain couples TRBV24-1 to TRBJ1-2; a possible D gene is TRBD1 (5 bases). V was trimmed by 3 bases and J by 4 bases, leaving 11 bases between them. Germline values: CDR1 KGHDR, CDR2 SFDVKD. The CDR3 runs to 14 residues. CDR3 nucleotides: TGTGCCACCAGTGATACCGGGCAGGGCTATGGCTACACCTTC. It translates to CATSDTGQGYGYTF.

A few counts support this clonotype. The genes are TRBV6-6 and TRBJ2-4; D gene uncertain. Germline V gene lookup returns CDR1 MNHNY and CDR2 SVGAGI (reference sequence). The CDR3 spans 14 residues. The germline V and J ends were trimmed by 1 base and 0 bases, with 4 bases remaining between them. The DNA for the CDR3 is TGTGCCAGCAGTTACTACATAGCCAAAAACATTCAGTACTTC. Its protein product is CASSYYIAKNIQYF.

This clonotype was observed a few times. The chain is built from TRBV5-1 and TRBJ1-1, with 7 bases aligning to TRBD1. The CDR3 sequence is 15 residues long. Germline CDR1 is SGHRS and CDR2 is YFSETQ. The V and J ends lost 2 bases and 0 bases, in that order; junction bases with no gene match: 4. The CDR3 nucleotides are TGCGCCAGCAGCTTTGGGGGACAGATGAACACTGAAGCTTTCTTT. Its protein product is CASSFGGQMNTEAFF.

The chain carries TRBV3-1 and TRBJ2-7, with 8 bases matching TRBD2. The V gene's germline CDR1 is LGHDT and CDR2 YNNKEL (reference sequence). J lost 5 bases, V lost 0 bases, and 6 bases had no gene match. This CDR3 region has 15 residues. DNA for the CDR3: TGTGCCAGCAGCCAAGATGGACTAGCATCGGACGAGCAGTACTTC. This gives the protein CASSQDGLASDEQYF.

This CDR3 is CATSTGQGYEQYF. CDR3 DNA: TGTGCCACCAGCACGGGACAGGGTTACGAGCAGTACTTC. The chain links TRBV15 to TRBJ2-4, with 9 bases aligning to TRBD1. The DNA end is more similar to TRBJ2-7, so the J call may be wrong. There are 13 residues in the CDR3. Germline CDR1 is LNHNV and CDR2 is YYDKDF (reference sequence).

The CDR3 nucleotides read TGCAGTGCAAATCTATCGCCTGGCTACACCTTC. Protein sequence: CSANLSPGYTF. The genes are TRBV20-1 and TRBJ1-2, with D uncertain. V gave up 6 bases and J gave up 7 bases, with 12 bases separating them. Per germline, CDR1 DFQATT and CDR2 SNEGSKA (reference sequence). The CDR3 runs to 11 residues.

Here the CDR3 reads CSLAGIYNEQFF. The DNA of the CDR3 is TGCAGTTTAGCGGGAATCTACAATGAGCAGTTCTTC. The chain combines TRBV20-1 with TRBJ2-1; 8 positions match TRBD2. This CDR3 is built from 12 residues. Germline values: CDR1 DFQATT, CDR2 SNEGSKA (reference sequence). J was trimmed by 3 bases and V by 8 bases; bases with no gene match: 3.

The sample holds a few counts of this clonotype. V gene TRBV25-1 combines with J gene TRBJ2-3; D might be TRBD2 (5 bases). Germline-derived CDR1 and CDR2 are MGHDK and SYGVNS. CDR3 length: 17 residues. Trimming took off 0 bases at V and 6 bases at J, with 19 bases between the two ends. The CDR3 bases are TGTGCCAGCAGTGAATACGAGCCCCGGCGGGCTCCGGATACGCAGTATTTT. This sequence encodes CASSEYEPRRAPDTQYF. Full variable domain (missing parts from reference TRBV25-1 and TRBJ2-3): EADIYQTPRYLVIGTGKKITLECSQTMGHDKMYWYQQDPGMELHLIHYSYGVNSTEKGDLSSESTVSRIRTEHFPLTLESARPSHTSQYLCASSEYEPRRAPDTQYFGPGTRLTVL.

The CDR3: CASSLASRIPTGELFF. The CDR3 nucleotides read TGCGCCAGCAGCTTGGCTAGCAGGATACCTACCGGGGAGCTGTTTTTT. This chain uses TRBV5-1 with TRBJ2-2, with D possibly matching TRBD2 (5 bases). V was trimmed by 0 bases and J by 5 bases, leaving 14 bases between them. This CDR3 is 16 amino acids long. The germline CDR1 and CDR2 sequences are SGHRS and YFSETQ.

This clonotype was picked up a small number of times. The rearrangement uses TRBV12-3 or TRBV12-4 and TRBJ2-1; 7 bases line up with TRBD2. Trimming at V came to 3 bases and at J to 3 bases, leaving 5 bases not matched to a gene. The CDR3 covers 15 residues. The CDR3 is CASSFGRGDYNEQFF. DNA of the CDR3: TGTGCCAGCAGTTTTGGCCGGGGGGACTACAATGAGCAGTTCTTC.

The chain recombines TRBV5-1 with TRBJ2-5, with D perhaps assigned TRBD1 or TRBD2 (5 bases each). V lost 3 bases to trimming and J lost 0 bases, with 9 bases between them. Per germline, CDR1 SGHRS and CDR2 YFSETQ. CDR3 length: 14 residues. The CDR3 region is CASSSWGYQETQYF. The CDR3 region has the DNA TGCGCCAGCAGCTCCTGGGGGTACCAAGAGACCCAGTACTTC. Full variable domain (outside the CDR3, taken from reference TRBV5-1 and TRBJ2-5): KAGVTQTPRYLIKTRGQQVTLSCSPISGHRSVSWYQQTPGQGLQFLFEYFSETQRNKGNFPGRFSGRQFSNSRSEMNVSTLELGDSALYLCASSSWGYQETQYFGPGTRLLVL.

Points on this clonotype: Possible read error: a much larger clone is one base away. CDR3 nucleotide sequence: TGCAGCGTTGGGGGGTGGAACACTGAAGCTTTCTTT. This encodes CSVGGWNTEAFF. The chain is built from TRBV29-1 and TRBJ1-1; D is perhaps TRBD1 (5 bases). The germline CDR1 and CDR2 sequences are SQVTM and ANQGSEA. The V gene lost 4 bases and the J gene lost 1 base, with 7 bases spanning the gap. This CDR3 has 12 residues.

This clonotype turned up a few times. Written as DNA, the CDR3 is TGTGCCAGCAGTTTCCTCAGACTAGCGGGAGTAGCAGAGACCCAGTACTTC. Its translation: CASSFLRLAGVAETQYF. The chain joins TRBV28 to TRBJ2-5; 12 bases are shared with TRBD2. V lost 3 bases, J lost 4 bases, and 9 bases stayed unmatched. CDR1 and CDR2 from the germline V gene are MDHEN and SYDVKM. This CDR3 is 17 amino acids long. Drawing the rest from reference TRBV28 and TRBJ2-5, the complete variable domain is DVKVTQSSRYLVKRTGEKVFLECVQDMDHENMFWYRQDPGLGLRLIYFSYDVKMKEKGDIPEGYSVSREKKERFSLILESASTNQTSMYLCASSFLRLAGVAETQYFGPGTRLLVL.

This clonotype was detected only a few times. The chain couples TRBV6-1 to TRBJ2-6; D is possibly TRBD2 (5 bases). Germline CDR1 and CDR2: MNHNS and SASEGT. Trimming shortened V by 7 bases and J by 0 bases, and 13 bases separated the two germline ends. The CDR3 covers 16 residues. CDR3 sequence reads: CASTKFEGSGANVLTF. Written as DNA, the CDR3 is TGTGCCAGCACCAAGTTCGAGGGCTCTGGGGCCAACGTCCTGACTTTC.

A few counts support this clonotype. The rearrangement joins TRBV12-3 or TRBV12-4 to TRBJ1-2; D uncertain. The CDR3 is 14 residues long. Trimming took 2 bases from V and 4 from J, leaving 11 bases between them. The CDR3 protein is CASSLRRPIYGYTF. DNA for the CDR3: TGTGCCAGCAGTTTACGGCGGCCCATCTATGGCTACACCTTC.

In regard to this clonotype: One junction end does not reproduce the germline sequence, and a read error may be involved. This rearrangement joins TRBV20-1 to TRBJ1-2; D is perhaps TRBD1 (6 bases). The CDR3 sequence is 13 residues long. Germline loops: CDR1 DFQATT, CDR2 SNEGSKA (reference sequence). In DNA, the CDR3 is TGCAGTGCTACAGGGGAAGCTAACTATGGCTGCACCTTC. Protein sequence: CSATGEANYGCTF.

This clonotype has only a few counts. The chain recombines TRBV12-5 with TRBJ2-1, with 8 bases that match TRBD2. Germline V lookup: CDR1 LGHNT, CDR2 FRNRAP. J gave up 7 bases and V 11 bases, and 10 bases lay outside the gene matches. This CDR3 comprises 13 residues. In DNA form, the CDR3 reads TGTGCTTGCGGCGGGGGGCCCCGTAATGAGCAGTTCTTC. Its protein product is CACGGGPRNEQFF.

This chain links TRBV4-1 with TRBJ1-1; D remains ambiguous. The CDR3 consists of 12 residues. Trimming shortened V by 0 bases and J by 11 bases, and 10 bases separated the two germline ends. Germline V gene sequence: CDR1 MGHRA, CDR2 YSYEKL. CDR3 nucleotides: TGCGCCAGCAGCCAAGATTTACTCCGGGCTTTCTTT. Translation gives CASSQDLLRAFF.

J is TRBJ2-2 and V is TRBV3-1; D ambiguous. The germline V gene encodes CDR1 LGHDT and CDR2 YNNKEL (reference sequence). The ends were cut back, 5 bases at V and 3 bases at J, with 22 bases in the middle. CDR3 length: 18 residues. CDR3 sequence reads: CASSIAGLLDGDTGELFF. The CDR3 DNA follows: TGTGCCAGCAGCATCGCTGGTTTATTGGACGGAGACACCGGGGAGCTGTTTTTT.

About this clonotype itself: This may be a read error: a much more frequent sequence differs by one nucleotide. The chain is built from TRBV24-1 and TRBJ2-1, with 8 nucleotides matching TRBD1. The CDR3 sequence is 13 residues long. Germline V gene lookup returns CDR1 KGHDR and CDR2 SFDVKD. Trimming cost V 7 bases and J 2 bases; bases outside gene matches: 0. Written as DNA, the CDR3 is TGTGCCACCAGGGACAGGGCCTACAATGAGCAGTTCTTC. Its translation: CATRDRAYNEQFF.

This chain links TRBV12-3 or TRBV12-4 with TRBJ1-5, with 7 bases identical to TRBD1. There are 19 residues in the CDR3. V was pared by 2 bases and J by 0 bases, with 13 bases of the junction left unmatched. The CDR3 nucleotides are TGTGCCAGCAGTTTATCCAGGGGGGCGGGGAGATATAGCAATCAGCCCCAGCATTTT. Translated, it gives CASSLSRGAGRYSNQPQHF.

V is TRBV20-1 and J is TRBJ1-5; TRBD1 matches at 7 bases. The V and J ends lost 3 bases and 8 bases, in that order; junction bases with no gene match: 4. This CDR3 contains 12 residues. Germline V CDR1 and CDR2: DFQATT, SNEGSKA (reference sequence). The CDR3 region is CSARRQGKPQHF. The CDR3 nucleotides read TGCAGTGCTAGGAGACAGGGTAAGCCCCAGCATTTT.

This clonotype appeared a few times. The V and J genes are TRBV14 and TRBJ2-7; 10 nucleotides match TRBD2. The CDR3 is 16 amino acids. Germline CDR1 SGHDN, CDR2 FVKESK. Trimming cost V 3 bases and J 0 bases; bases outside gene matches: 5. The chain's CDR3 is CASSHASGGASYEQYF. In DNA form, the CDR3 reads TGTGCCAGCAGCCACGCTAGCGGGGGTGCCTCCTACGAGCAGTACTTC.

This clonotype occurred a few times. The rearrangement uses TRBV20-1 and TRBJ1-5; TRBD1 agrees at 8 bases. The CDR3 has 12 amino acids. J gave up 4 bases and V 6 bases, and 2 bases lay outside the gene matches. The germline V gene encodes CDR1 DFQATT and CDR2 SNEGSKA (reference sequence). The DNA of the CDR3 is TGCAGTGCCCAGGGGGCGAATCAGCCCCAGCATTTT. It codes for CSAQGANQPQHF.

This clonotype has just a few counts. The chain combines TRBV20-1 with TRBJ1-5; 7 bases are a match to TRBD1. CDR1 is DFQATT, CDR2 SNEGSKA, per germline (reference sequence). This CDR3 region has 15 residues. Trimming at V came to 4 bases and at J to 2 bases, leaving 8 bases not matched to a gene. The CDR3 loop is CSAIVAGGRNQPQHF. CDR3 sequence (DNA): TGCAGTGCTATTGTGGCAGGGGGGCGCAATCAGCCCCAGCATTTT.